The entry below gives a single T cell receptor (beta chain) sequence along with its context. The CDR3 runs 15 residues. The V end was cut by 6 bases, the J end by 3 bases, with 15 bases between. Germline loops: CDR1 MDHEN, CDR2 SYDVKM. Primers included in the PCR were 60 Vbeta and 13 Jbeta primers. Data came from immunoSEQ multiplex PCR; TCRdb stores just in-frame clones and leaves some out. This sample yields roughly 180,000 clones, of which approximately 80% are seen a single time; roughly 5% belongs to the top ten. This sample is drawn from a study of cytomegalovirus exposure and HLA in healthy donors.

The sequence derives from a man between 18 and 29 years old in good health and CMV-seronegative. Sequencing was performed on PBMCs. The chain combines TRBV28 with TRBJ1-5, with D maybe TRBD1 (6 bases). The CDR3: CASRQQGLSNQPQHF. In DNA, the CDR3 is TGTGCCAGCAGACAACAGGGCCTTTCCAATCAGCCCCAGCATTTT.